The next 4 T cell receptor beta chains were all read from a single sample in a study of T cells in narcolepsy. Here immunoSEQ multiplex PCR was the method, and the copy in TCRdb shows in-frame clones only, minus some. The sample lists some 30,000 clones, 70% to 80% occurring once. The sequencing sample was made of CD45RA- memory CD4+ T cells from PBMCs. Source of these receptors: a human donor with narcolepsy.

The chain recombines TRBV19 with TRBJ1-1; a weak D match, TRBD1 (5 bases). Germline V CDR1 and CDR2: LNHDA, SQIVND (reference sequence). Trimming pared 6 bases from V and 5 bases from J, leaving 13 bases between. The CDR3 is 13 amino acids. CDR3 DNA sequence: TGTGCCAGTAGGATTCAGGGAGGGACTGAAGCTTTCTTT. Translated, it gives CASRIQGGTEAFF.

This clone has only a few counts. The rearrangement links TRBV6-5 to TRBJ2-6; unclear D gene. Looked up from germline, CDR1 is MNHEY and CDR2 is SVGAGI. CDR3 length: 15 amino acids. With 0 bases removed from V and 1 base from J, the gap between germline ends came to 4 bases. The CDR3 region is CASSYSSSGANVLTF. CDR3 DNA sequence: TGTGCCAGCAGTTACTCGAGTTCTGGGGCCAACGTCCTGACTTTC.

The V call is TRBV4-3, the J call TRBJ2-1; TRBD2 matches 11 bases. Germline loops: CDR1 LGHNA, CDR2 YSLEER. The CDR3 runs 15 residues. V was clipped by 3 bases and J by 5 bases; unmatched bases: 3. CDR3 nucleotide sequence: TGCGCCAGCAGCCAGTCTAGCGGGAGGCACAATGAGCAGTTCTTC. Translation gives CASSQSSGRHNEQFF.

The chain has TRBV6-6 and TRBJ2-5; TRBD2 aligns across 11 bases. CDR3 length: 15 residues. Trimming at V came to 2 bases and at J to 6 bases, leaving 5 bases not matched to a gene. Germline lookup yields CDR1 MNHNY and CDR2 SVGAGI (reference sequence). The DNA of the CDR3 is TGTGCCAGCAGTTACCCACTAGCGGGAGTGCAGACCCAGTACTTC. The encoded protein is CASSYPLAGVQTQYF.